This T cell receptor beta chain appears in the sequencing data of a study of CD8 T cells in ankylosing spondylitis. The length of the CDR3 is 13 residues. Germline CDR1 DFQATT, CDR2 SNEGSKA (reference sequence). V was shortened by 6 bases and J by 10 bases, with 16 bases between the two germline ends. The study, taken as a whole, reports: Disease-linked clones were CD8+ and relatively rare in peripheral blood.

In this sample, this clonotype turned up a few times. Its antigen is currently unknown. TCRdb re-analysed the 5' RACE reads in MiXCR, keeping a single row per CDR3 protein. The sample consists of tens of thousands of distinct CDR3 sequences, more than 25% of them appearing once. Sequencing was carried out using blood, either unsorted or a sorted T cell fraction (not recorded which). The J gene is TRBJ1-6, the V gene TRBV20-1; a weak D match, TRBD1 (6 bases). This receptor was identified in a male donor with ankylosing spondylitis or in good health (not recorded which). The CDR3 DNA sequence: TGCAGTGCCGGACAGTCGAGAGGATCACCCCTCCACTTT. Protein product: CSAGQSRGSPLHF.